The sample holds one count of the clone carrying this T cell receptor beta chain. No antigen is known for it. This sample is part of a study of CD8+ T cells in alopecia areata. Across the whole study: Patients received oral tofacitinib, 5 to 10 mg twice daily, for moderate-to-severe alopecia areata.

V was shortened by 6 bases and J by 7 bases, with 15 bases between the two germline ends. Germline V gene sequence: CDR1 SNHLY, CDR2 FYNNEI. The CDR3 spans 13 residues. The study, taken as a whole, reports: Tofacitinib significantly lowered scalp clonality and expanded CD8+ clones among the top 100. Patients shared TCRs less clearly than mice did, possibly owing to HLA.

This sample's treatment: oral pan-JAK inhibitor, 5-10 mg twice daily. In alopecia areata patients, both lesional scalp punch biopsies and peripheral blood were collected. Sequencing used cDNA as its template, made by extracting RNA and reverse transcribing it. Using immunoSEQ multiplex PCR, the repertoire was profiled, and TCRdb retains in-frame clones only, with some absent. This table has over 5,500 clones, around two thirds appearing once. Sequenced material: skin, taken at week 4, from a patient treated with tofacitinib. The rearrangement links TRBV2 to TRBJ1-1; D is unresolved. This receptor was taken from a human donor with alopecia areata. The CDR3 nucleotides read TGTGCCAGCAGCCCCCGTGGGAAAGGTGAAGCTTTCTTT. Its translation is CASSPRGKGEAFF.